The 23 T cell receptor beta chains reported below all come from one sample, sequenced in a study of T cell repertoires in cytomegalovirus infection. MiXCR, run by TCRdb on the reads, gives a single entry per CDR3 protein. The sample includes approximately 500,000 distinct CDR3 sequences, about 25% seen only once; the top ten take approximately 13%. Sample: PBMCs. The receptors originated from a human donor in good health (CMV status not recorded). Some clones in this sample may be carry-over from other donors' samples.

This clonotype was counted between two and nine times. This chain uses TRBV7-3 with TRBJ1-1; the D gene is possibly TRBD1 (6 bases). The V and J ends lost 5 bases and 4 bases respectively, with 17 bases between them. The CDR3 totals 15 residues. Germline values: CDR1 SGHTA, CDR2 FQGTGA. The CDR3 reads CASSPQGLGITEAFF. CDR3 DNA: TGTGCCAGCAGCCCCCAGGGGTTAGGGATCACTGAAGCTTTCTTT.

This rearrangement joins TRBV7-9 to TRBJ2-3, with TRBD2 matching 9 bases. The CDR3 has 17 residues. CDR1 and CDR2 from the germline V gene are SEHNR and FQNEAQ (reference sequence). Trimming at V came to 5 bases and at J to 5 bases, leaving 14 bases not matched to a gene. In DNA, the CDR3 is TGTGCCAGCAGCGATTCCAGTAGCGGGAGACTATTAGATACGCAGTATTTT. Its protein is CASSDSSSGRLLDTQYF.

This clonotype was found many times. J is TRBJ2-1 and V is TRBV7-2; TRBD2 matches at 9 bases. This CDR3 is built from 14 residues. In germline, CDR1 is SGHTA, CDR2 FQGNSA. Germline trimming cut 5 bases from V and 13 bases from J; bases unmatched to any gene: 12. This CDR3 is CASSAPYSGSNQFF. CDR3 nucleotides: TGTGCCAGCAGCGCTCCCTATAGCGGGAGTAATCAGTTCTTC.

V usage is TRBV18 and J usage is TRBJ2-2, with D perhaps TRBD1 or TRBD2 (5 bases each). Germline V lookup: CDR1 KGHSH, CDR2 LQKENI. Trimming left V 1 base short and J 5 bases short, with 14 bases between. The CDR3 is made up of 16 amino acids. The CDR3 spells CASSPLQRGETGELFF. CDR3 sequence (DNA): TGTGCCAGCTCACCACTTCAGAGGGGCGAGACCGGGGAGCTGTTTTTT.

CDR3: CASTSGVRDRYEQYF. In DNA, the CDR3 is TGTGCCAGCACCTCTGGGGTAAGGGACCGCTACGAGCAGTACTTC. V is TRBV6-6 and J is TRBJ2-7; D assignment may be TRBD1 or TRBD2 (5 bases each). The CDR3 contains 15 residues. Germline V CDR1 and CDR2: MNHNY, SVGAGI (reference sequence). Trimming removed 7 bases at V and 3 bases at J, with 19 bases between.

A note on this clonotype: The junction differs from germline at one of its ends, possibly a read error. The chain combines TRBV12-5 with TRBJ2-5, with D unresolved. The germline V gene has CDR1 LGHNT and CDR2 FRNRAP. The CDR3 length is 16 residues. DNA for the CDR3: TGTGCTAGTGGTTCGCCCTTGTCCGGCCTCCGAGAGAACCAGTACTTC. Its translation is CASGSPLSGLRENQYF.

This chain joins TRBV7-9 and TRBJ1-1, with 10 bases fitting TRBD1. V lost 4 bases, J lost 0 bases, and 2 bases stayed unmatched. CDR3 size: 15 residues. The germline V gene has CDR1 SEHNR and CDR2 FQNEAQ (reference sequence). The CDR3 loop is CASSSGTGVNTEAFF. DNA of the CDR3: TGTGCCAGCAGCTCCGGGACAGGGGTGAACACTGAAGCTTTCTTT.

This clonotype showed up many times. The chain couples TRBV7-6 to TRBJ2-1; 9 nucleotides align to TRBD2. Trimming removed 0 bases from V and 4 bases from J; junction bases left unmatched: 7. CDR3 length: 17 amino acids. In germline, CDR1 is SGHVS, CDR2 FNYEAQ. For the CDR3, the DNA is TGTGCCAGCAGCTTAGCGCTCGCGGGAGGGCTTTACAATGAGCAGTTCTTC. Translated, it gives CASSLALAGGLYNEQFF.

The CDR3 loop is CASKGSGDYGYTF. CDR3 DNA: TGTGCCTCAAAGGGGAGCGGTGACTATGGCTACACCTTC. This chain links TRBV19 with TRBJ1-2; perhaps TRBD1 as D (5 bases). The germline V and J ends were trimmed by 11 bases and 3 bases, with 16 bases remaining between them. CDR1 LNHDA and CDR2 SQIVND come from the germline V gene (reference sequence). The CDR3 is 13 residues long.

This clonotype was counted many times. The rearrangement links TRBV7-9 to TRBJ2-4, with 10 nucleotides matching TRBD1. Germline CDR1 reads SEHNR; CDR2 reads FQNEAQ (reference sequence). This CDR3 has 14 residues. Germline trimming cut 5 bases from V and 5 bases from J; bases unmatched to any gene: 3. CDR3 DNA sequence: TGTGCCAGCAGCCGACAGGGGGCACAAAACATTCAGTACTTC. The encoded protein is CASSRQGAQNIQYF.

CDR3 nucleotides: TGCAGTGCTCCCGGGACTAGCGGGAGGGGGACCTTACACGAGCAGTACTTC. Protein sequence: CSAPGTSGRGTLHEQYF. The rearrangement uses TRBV20-1 and TRBJ2-7; 16 bases agree with TRBD2. The CDR3 has 17 residues. Germline CDR1 DFQATT, CDR2 SNEGSKA (reference sequence). J was trimmed by 5 bases and V by 5 bases; bases with no gene match: 12.

In this sample, this clonotype turned up once. This rearrangement joins TRBV28 to TRBJ2-1; a weak D match, TRBD1 (6 bases). The V end was cut by 6 bases, the J end by 8 bases, with 20 bases between. CDR1 is MDHEN and CDR2 is SYDVKM in the germline V gene. The CDR3 totals 15 residues. The CDR3 loop is CASSPGQGPVDEQFF. CDR3 DNA sequence: TGTGCCAGCAGCCCCGGTCAGGGGCCGGTCGATGAGCAGTTCTTC.

The table lists this clonotype with many counts. The chain uses TRBV6-5 and TRBJ1-1; no reliable D call. The CDR3 loop spans 15 amino acids. Trimming pared 6 bases from V and 0 bases from J, leaving 14 bases between. Germline V gene lookup returns CDR1 MNHEY and CDR2 SVGAGI. The DNA of the CDR3 is TGTGCCAGCAGCAATAACCTTGAATTGAACACTGAAGCTTTCTTT. Its translation: CASSNNLELNTEAFF.

V is TRBV5-1 and J is TRBJ1-3; 7 bases agree with TRBD1. Germline CDR1 reads SGHRS; CDR2 reads YFSETQ. V dropped 3 bases and J dropped 3; count of bases not matched to a gene: 9. The CDR3 consists of 16 residues. CDR3 nucleotides: TGCGCCAGCAGCTGGGAGACAGGGAATGATGGAAACACCATATATTTT. The encoded protein is CASSWETGNDGNTIYF.

This clonotype showed up just a few times. This chain's CDR3 is CASSWGQGRQPQHF. DNA for the CDR3: TGTGCCAGCAGTTGGGGCCAGGGAAGGCAGCCCCAGCATTTT. J is TRBJ1-5 and V is TRBV27, with D possibly TRBD1 on 5 matching bases. The CDR3 contains 14 residues. From germline, CDR1 is MNHEY and CDR2 SMNVEV (reference sequence). V dropped 4 bases and J dropped 7 bases, with 14 bases sitting between them.

The chain uses TRBV12-3 or TRBV12-4 and TRBJ1-6; weak D call: TRBD1 (6 bases). CDR3 length equals 15 residues. The ends were cut back, 3 bases at V and 7 bases at J, with 13 bases in the middle. CDR3 in amino acids: CASSFAAGANSPLHF. The CDR3 nucleotides read TGTGCCAGCAGTTTTGCGGCAGGGGCAAATTCACCCCTCCACTTT.

This clonotype has ten or more counts. The chain couples TRBV4-1 to TRBJ2-3, with 7 bases matching TRBD2. With V trimmed by 3 bases and J by 6 bases, 6 bases remained unmatched. The CDR3 extends over 14 amino acids. Germline V gives CDR1 MGHRA, CDR2 YSYEKL. The CDR3 loop reads CASSQAGAADTQYF. CDR3 DNA: TGCGCCAGCAGCCAGGCGGGAGCAGCGGATACGCAGTATTTT.

This clonotype has just a few counts. The chain combines TRBV15 with TRBJ1-2; 9 nucleotides line up with TRBD1. V was pared by 3 bases and J by 5 bases, with 4 bases of the junction left unmatched. CDR1 and CDR2 from the germline V gene are LNHNV and YYDKDF (reference sequence). This CDR3 is built from 14 residues. The CDR3 sequence: CATSRGQGQYGYTF. The CDR3 bases are TGTGCCACCAGCAGGGGACAGGGACAGTATGGCTACACCTTC.

The V and J genes are TRBV5-1 and TRBJ2-1; D is possibly TRBD2 (6 bases). Germline values: CDR1 SGHRS, CDR2 YFSETQ. The ends were cut back, 0 bases at V and 5 bases at J, with 12 bases in the middle. The CDR3 runs 15 residues. DNA of the CDR3: TGCGCCAGCAGCTTGGGAGGGAGGTCACACAATGAGCAGTTCTTC. Residues: CASSLGGRSHNEQFF.

This clonotype was observed a few times. The chain has TRBV11-2 and TRBJ2-7; D might be TRBD1 or TRBD2, each matching 5 bases. In germline, CDR1 is SGHAT, CDR2 FQNNGV. The CDR3 runs 14 residues. Trimming took off 5 bases at V and 6 bases at J, with 17 bases between the two ends. CDR3 nucleotides: TGTGCCAGCAGCCCACGTAGACGAGGGGCCGAGCAGTACGTC. Translating gives CASSPRRRGAEQYV.

This clonotype was found a few times. The chain links TRBV27 to TRBJ2-7; 8 nucleotides match TRBD2. Germline V gene lookup returns CDR1 MNHEY and CDR2 SMNVEV (reference sequence). The ends lost 6 bases at V and 5 bases at J; junction bases unmatched: 12. The CDR3 loop spans 15 amino acids. In DNA form, the CDR3 reads TGTGCCAGCAGCTTAGGAGCGGGAGCGCGGAACGAGCAGTACGTC. Protein product: CASSLGAGARNEQYV.

The table lists this clonotype with many counts. The chain recombines TRBV7-2 with TRBJ1-6; 7 positions agree with TRBD1. Germline CDR1 and CDR2: SGHTA and FQGNSA. The CDR3 consists of 17 residues. The V segment lost 5 bases and the J segment 0 bases; nucleotides outside the gene matches: 7. The CDR3 loop reads CASSHDREISYNSPLHF. Written as DNA, the CDR3 is TGTGCCAGCAGCCATGACAGGGAAATCTCCTATAATTCACCCCTCCACTTT.

J is TRBJ2-5 and V is TRBV6-2 or TRBV6-3; possible D gene TRBD2, 5 bases. The CDR3 is 14 amino acids. Between the trimmed V and J ends, which lost 4 bases and 2 bases, there was a span of 11 bases. Germline CDR1 and CDR2: MNHEY and SVGEGT. The CDR3 DNA sequence: TGTGCCAGCAGTTCGTACGAGCGGCAAGAGACCCAGTACTTC. Its protein is CASSSYERQETQYF.